This T cell receptor (beta chain) derives from a study of human T cells and chemical hapten exposure. This clonotype was picked up a small number of times. The CDR3 runs to 14 residues. The V gene lost 1 base and the J gene lost 3 bases, with 6 bases spanning the gap. Germline CDR1 and CDR2: SEHNR and FQNEAQ (reference sequence). Each CDR3 protein gets one entry after TCRdb re-called the RACE reads with MiXCR. The sample records tens of thousands of distinct CDR3 sequences, 8.5% to 9.5% being singletons. Time point noted: patch test 2, 6 weeks after DPC sensitization. Indicated treatment: therapeutic diphenylcyclopropenone sensitization with weekly scalp DPC. Blood collection took place prior to placing each patch test.

Here the sequenced sample was whole blood, taken in connection with sensitization to the hapten diphenylcyclopropenone (DPC). The source of this sequence is a man younger than 40 with alopecia areata. Some clones in this sample may be carry-over from other donors' samples. This chain links TRBV7-9 with TRBJ2-2; D not certain. In nucleotides, the CDR3 is TGTGCCAGCAGCTTAGTCGACCACACCGGGGAGCTGTTTTTT. Amino acids: CASSLVDHTGELFF.